This entry lists 5 T cell receptor beta chains sequenced from one sample in a study of blood T cell repertoires in COVID-19. Repertoires were generated with immunoSEQ multiplex PCR, while TCRdb's copy carries only in-frame clones and drops some. The sample comprises 300,000 or so clones, around 86% of which are singletons, and less than 11% rests with the top ten. Source material: PBMCs or T cells enriched from blood (not recorded which). These TCRs come from a young woman who had recovered from COVID-19.

The chain combines TRBV7-9 with TRBJ1-2; 8 nucleotides align to TRBD1. The CDR3 contains 14 residues. In germline, CDR1 is SEHNR, CDR2 FQNEAQ (reference sequence). V lost 5 bases to trimming and J lost 5 bases; unmatched junction nucleotides: 7. The chain's CDR3 is CASSPGQGLYGYTF. DNA for the CDR3: TGTGCCAGCAGCCCTGGACAGGGACTGTATGGCTACACCTTC.

The genes are TRBV18 and TRBJ2-7; 11 positions match TRBD1. This CDR3 has 14 residues. J gave up 5 bases and V 3 bases, and 3 bases lay outside the gene matches. Germline V gives CDR1 KGHSH, CDR2 LQKENI. This CDR3 reads CASSPGTGGNEQYF. The CDR3, as DNA: TGTGCCAGCTCACCCGGGACAGGGGGTAACGAGCAGTACTTC.

The rearrangement uses TRBV9 and TRBJ1-1; possibly TRBD1 for D (5 bases). CDR1 is SGDLS, CDR2 YYNGEE, per germline. Trimming cost V 2 bases and J 6 bases, with 14 bases left between them. The CDR3 consists of 14 residues. Here the CDR3 reads CASSVTGGNAEAFF. The DNA for the CDR3 is TGTGCCAGCAGCGTTACGGGGGGGAATGCTGAAGCTTTCTTT.

The chain combines TRBV7-9 with TRBJ1-2; 8 bases fit TRBD1. The CDR3 has 16 residues. J lost 2 bases, V lost 0 bases, and 5 bases had no gene match. CDR1 is SEHNR, CDR2 FQNEAQ, per germline (reference sequence). The CDR3 is CASSLAGGQGNYGYTF. CDR3 sequence (DNA): TGTGCCAGCAGCTTAGCGGGAGGACAGGGAAACTATGGCTACACCTTC. The entire variable domain, with the rest obtained from reference TRBV7-9 and TRBJ1-2, is as follows: DTGVSQNPRHKITKRGQNVTFRCDPISEHNRLYWYRQTLGQGPEFLTYFQNEAQLEKSRLLSDRFSAERPKGSFSTLEIQRTEQGDSAMYLCASSLAGGQGNYGYTFGSGTRLTVV.

The V gene is TRBV27, the J gene TRBJ2-1; perhaps TRBD1 as D (6 bases). V lost 4 bases to trimming and J lost 4 bases, with 8 bases between them. The CDR3 has 13 residues. CDR1 is MNHEY, CDR2 SMNVEV, per germline (reference sequence). The CDR3 DNA is TGTGCCAGCAGTTCCACAGGGTACAATGAGCAGTTCTTC. Translation gives CASSSTGYNEQFF.